This note documents a single T cell receptor (beta chain) sequence. It was about 210 ng DNA, about 30,000 T cell genomes, that sorted-subset replicate PCRs used. Only in-frame clones appear in the TCRdb table, and some are missing; sequencing was by immunoSEQ multiplex PCR. The sample lists about 680,000 clones; around 73% were seen once. CDR3 length equals 13 residues. V gave up 3 bases and J gave up 2 bases, with 9 bases separating them. CDR1 is SGHRS and CDR2 is YFSETQ in the germline V gene. The data belong to a study of shared clonotypes between healthy human individuals. The J gene is TRBJ2-7, the V gene TRBV5-1; D might be TRBD1 or TRBD2, each matching 5 bases. The source material was memory CD4+ T cells sorted from blood. Subset described: CD45RA-negative fraction. This TCR came from a woman younger than 45 in good health. The CDR3 sequence: CASSWDLTYEQYF. Here the CDR3 DNA reads TGCGCCAGCAGCTGGGACCTAACCTACGAGCAGTACTTC.